This T cell receptor beta chain was recorded in a study of tumor and adjacent non-tumor tissue in lung cancer. Whole-study results and caveats: Significantly higher TCR diversity was found in tumor than normal lung. Tumor repertoires had a smaller top 100 clone share than normal lung.

The template was RNA from unsorted bulk tissue. Concerning this clonotype: Antigen: not known. At one of its ends the junction is not consistent with the germline gene, which may arise from a read error.

The CDR3 loop spans 13 amino acids. The germline V gene encodes CDR1 DFQATT and CDR2 SNEGSKA (reference sequence). Three rounds of nested PCR, following a modified ARM-PCR protocol, produced the TCRbeta library. Via MiXCR, TCRdb re-called the multiplex PCR reads, giving one row per CDR3 protein. Among about 200,000 distinct CDR3 sequences, about 71% were seen once, and the ten largest hold around 25%. V gene TRBV20-1 combines with J gene TRBJ2-7; TRBD1 agrees at 9 bases. The receptor was derived from a man in his sixties with non-small cell lung cancer. What was sequenced was lung tumor tissue. CDR3 sequence (DNA): TGCAGTGCTTGGGGGGACAGGGATTACGAGCAGCACTTC. It translates to CSAWGDRDYEQHF.